This TCR beta chain was profiled in a study of monozygotic twins with inflammatory bowel disease. TCRdb re-called the 5' RACE reads and gives one entry per CDR3 protein, without DNA. The clone table shows fewer than 550,000 distinct CDR3 sequences, with the ten largest holding approximately 2.3%. Germline CDR1 SGHTA, CDR2 FQGNSA. The CDR3 contains 13 residues. The V gene is TRBV7-2, the J gene TRBJ2-5; TCRdb calls TRBD2, which cannot be checked without DNA. This sequence originates from a human donor with ulcerative colitis or Crohn's disease, or a healthy co-twin of an affected twin (not recorded which). The sequencing input was blood. The CDR3 sequence is CASSLGDWETQYF. Complete variable domain (other parts from reference TRBV7-2 and TRBJ2-5): GAGVSQSPSNKVTEKGKDVELRCDPISGHTALYWYRQSLGQGLEFLIYFQGNSAPDKSGLPSDRFSAERTGGSVSTLTIQRTQQEDSAVYLCASSLGDWETQYFGPGTRLLVL.